The source of this T cell receptor (beta chain) is a study of blood T cell repertoires in COVID-19. Study summary: Samples representing acute and convalescent COVID-19 were sourced from the United States, Italy and Spain.

Enrollment of patients from Seattle took place during active infection, with longitudinal follow-up. Germline CDR1 SEHNR, CDR2 FQNEAQ (reference sequence). This CDR3 comprises 13 residues. Trimming removed 3 bases at V and 3 bases at J, with 8 bases between. This clone has ten or more counts. The method was immunoSEQ multiplex PCR; TCRdb's version includes in-frame clones alone and lacks a portion of them. The sample records approximately 290,000 clones, roughly four fifths being singletons. The specimen was peripheral blood. This clonotype was obtained from a person aged 65-85 years with COVID-19, enrolled during active disease. The chain employs TRBV7-9 and TRBJ1-1; no clear D. The CDR3 reads CASSFTPHTEAFF. CDR3 nucleotide sequence: TGTGCCAGCAGCTTCACTCCACACACTGAAGCTTTCTTT.